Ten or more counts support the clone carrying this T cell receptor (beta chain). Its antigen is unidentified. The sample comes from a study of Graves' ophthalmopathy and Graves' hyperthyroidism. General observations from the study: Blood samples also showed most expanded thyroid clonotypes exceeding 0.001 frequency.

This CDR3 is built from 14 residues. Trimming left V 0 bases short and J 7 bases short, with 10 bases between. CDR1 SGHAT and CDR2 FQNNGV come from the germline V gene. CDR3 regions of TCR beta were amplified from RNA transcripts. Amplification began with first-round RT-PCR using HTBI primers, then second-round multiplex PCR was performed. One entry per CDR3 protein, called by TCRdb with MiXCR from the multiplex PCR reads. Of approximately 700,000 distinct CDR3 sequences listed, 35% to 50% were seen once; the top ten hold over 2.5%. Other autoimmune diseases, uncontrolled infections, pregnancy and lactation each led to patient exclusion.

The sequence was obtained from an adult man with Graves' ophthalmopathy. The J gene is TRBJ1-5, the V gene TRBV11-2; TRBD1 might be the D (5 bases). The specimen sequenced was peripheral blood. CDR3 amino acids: CASSLERGGQPQHF. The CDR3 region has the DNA TGTGCCAGCAGCTTAGAGCGGGGCGGGCAGCCCCAGCATTTT. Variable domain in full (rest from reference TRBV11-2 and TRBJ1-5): EAGVAQSPRYKIIEKRQSVAFWCNPISGHATLYWYQQILGQGPKLLIQFQNNGVVDDSQLPKDRFSAERLKGVDSTLKIQPAKLEDSAVYLCASSLERGGQPQHFGDGTRLSIL.